The entry below gives a single T cell receptor beta chain sequence along with its context. The antigen remains unidentified. The source of the sample is a study of cytomegalovirus exposure and HLA in healthy donors. Study-wide context: Earlier results showed 90 million to 130 million unique TCR beta sequences derived from approximately 170 million T cells.

Vbeta (60) and Jbeta (13) primers were used in the PCR. The table came from immunoSEQ multiplex PCR; TCRdb's copy has only in-frame clones and leaves some out. The profile covers about 230,000 clones, with around four fifths appearing a single time and 0.4% to 0.6% taken by the ten largest. The CDR3 loop spans 15 amino acids. After removal of 4 bases from V and 10 bases from J, the junction contained 7 bases not matched to a gene. Germline V gene data show CDR1 as SGHTA and CDR2 as FQGNSA. Notes on the study in general: Some V segments, TRBV6-2 and TRBV6-3 among them, were indistinguishable and were therefore excluded. Later analysis identified about 15,000 TCR beta sequences associated with HLA alleles, using a false discovery rate threshold of 0.05. Reports described diagnosis of cytomegalovirus status by the classifier as highly specific and sensitive.

This clonotype was sampled from a boy aged 5-17 years in good health and CMV-seronegative. The V and J genes are TRBV7-2 and TRBJ2-1, with TRBD2 matching over 13 bases. The material sequenced was PBMCs. For the CDR3, the DNA is TGTGCCAGCAGCTCAGGACTAGCGGGGGCAAGGGAGCAGTTCTTC. Amino acids: CASSSGLAGAREQFF.